The source of this T cell receptor (beta chain) is a study of blood T cells in healthy people across ages. The authors ran a second PCR of roughly 7 to 11 cycles using a sample-barcoded 5' primer and a J-beta primer mix. Each CDR3 protein is one row after TCRdb ran MiXCR on the 5' RACE reads. The sample lists about 830,000 distinct CDR3 sequences; 62% were seen once. Trimming pared 6 bases from V and 5 bases from J, leaving 16 bases between. The V gene's germline CDR1 is LGHDT and CDR2 YNNKEL (reference sequence). This CDR3 is built from 14 residues. Concerning this clonotype: Its antigen remains unidentified.

Study-wide results and caveats: From one million sequenced T cells, diversity estimates were lower bounds.

Material: blood. The sequence came from a man aged 30 to 45 in good health. The rearrangement joins TRBV3-1 to TRBJ1-2, with D possibly TRBD1 on 6 matching bases. CDR3 DNA: TGTGCCAGCAGACGACAGGACCGGATTTATGGCTACACCTTC. Protein sequence: CASRRQDRIYGYTF.